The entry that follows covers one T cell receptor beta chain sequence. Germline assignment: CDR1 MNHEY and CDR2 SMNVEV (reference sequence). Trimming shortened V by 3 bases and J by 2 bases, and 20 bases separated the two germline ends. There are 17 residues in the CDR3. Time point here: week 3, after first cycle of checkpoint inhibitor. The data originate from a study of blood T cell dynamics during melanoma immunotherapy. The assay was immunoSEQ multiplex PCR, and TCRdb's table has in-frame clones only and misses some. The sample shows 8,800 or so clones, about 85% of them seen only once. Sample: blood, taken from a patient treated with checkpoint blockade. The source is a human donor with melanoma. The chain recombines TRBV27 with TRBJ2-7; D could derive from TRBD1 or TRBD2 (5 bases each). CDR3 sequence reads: CASSFRIGTYLTYEQYF. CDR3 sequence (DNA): TGTGCCAGCAGTTTCAGGATAGGGACGTACCTAACCTACGAGCAGTACTTC.